This T cell receptor beta chain derives from a study of T cells in localized non-small cell lung cancer. Findings of the study overall: Higher blood T cell density went with longer overall survival. Sequencing covered just one tumor region, so heterogeneity cannot be ruled out. A median of about 58 of the top 100 tumor clones appeared in adjacent lung, which was paired and uninvolved. Uninvolved adjacent lung had higher T cell clonality than tumor and all other tissues.

The protocol was immunoSEQ multiplex PCR, while the TCRdb copy is restricted to in-frame clones and leaves out a portion. The data show 13,000 to 15,000 clones, around 90% seen once. This clone was detected only a few times. As yet, its antigen is unknown. Germline lookup yields CDR1 PRHDT and CDR2 FYEKMQ (reference sequence). Losses at the gene ends were 1 base for V and 1 base for J; bases not matched to a gene: 1. The CDR3 is made up of 14 amino acids. Specimen: peripheral blood mononuclear cells, collected before any cancer treatment. The chain uses TRBV13 and TRBJ2-7; the match to TRBD2 covers 7 bases. The receptor was derived from a man aged 35-69 years with stage III lung adenocarcinoma. CDR3 protein: CASSLAGGSYEQYF. CDR3 DNA: TGTGCCAGCAGCTTAGCGGGGGGATCCTACGAGCAGTACTTC.